The source of this TCR beta chain is a study of beta chain features in type 1 diabetes. Sequencing targeted expressed TCRB transcripts, as all isolated RNA had been reverse transcribed. Clones were read by immunoSEQ multiplex PCR, and TCRdb kept only the in-frame ones, dropping some. Among 130,000 or so clones listed, over 8% were seen once. Regarding this clone: Its antigen is still unknown.

By way of CD45RO/CCR7/CD25/CD127/CD95/CD27, the CD4+ regulatory, stem cell-like memory, central memory and naive cells were sorted. Overall study results and limits: Relative to healthy donors, patients appeared to have naive, central memory and Treg TCRB repertoires that were more similar.

The source material was central memory CD4+ T cells from blood. The receptor was isolated from a middle-aged woman in good health.

The CDR3 bases are TGTGCCACCAGCAGAGATAAGGGCGGGGGGGCTATCTACAATGAGCAGTTCTTC. It translates to CATSRDKGGGAIYNEQFF. V is TRBV15 and J is TRBJ2-1, with TRBD2 matching 9 bases. Looked up from germline, CDR1 is LNHNV and CDR2 is YYDKDF (reference sequence). The CDR3 spans 18 residues. V lost 0 bases and J lost 3; bases outside the gene matches: 9.